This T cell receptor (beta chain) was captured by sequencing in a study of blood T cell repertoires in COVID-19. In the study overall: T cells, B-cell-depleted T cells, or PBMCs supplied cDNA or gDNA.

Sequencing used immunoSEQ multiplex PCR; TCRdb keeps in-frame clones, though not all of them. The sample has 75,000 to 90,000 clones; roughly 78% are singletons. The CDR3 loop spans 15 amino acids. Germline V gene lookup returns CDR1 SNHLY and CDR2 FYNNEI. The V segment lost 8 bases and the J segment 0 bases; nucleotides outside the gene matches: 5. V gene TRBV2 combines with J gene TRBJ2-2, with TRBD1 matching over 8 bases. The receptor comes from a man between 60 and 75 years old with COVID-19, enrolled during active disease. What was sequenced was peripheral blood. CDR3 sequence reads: CASRTGRTNTGELFF. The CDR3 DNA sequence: TGTGCCAGCCGGACAGGGCGAACGAACACCGGGGAGCTGTTTTTT.